This T cell receptor (beta chain) was identified during a study of CD8+ T cells in alopecia areata. In the study overall: Among treated patients, oral tofacitinib was administered at 5 to 10 mg twice daily. Whole-study results and caveats: Scalp specimens additionally yield sequences from normal skin's resident alphabeta T cells. Sharing of TCR sequences between patients (possibly for HLA-related reasons) was less clear than in mice. Lesional scalp displayed greater clonality than normal scalp, most notably in alopecia totalis/universalis.

Remarks on this clone: Its target is unknown.

Once RNA had been extracted, it was reverse transcribed into cDNA to act as the sequencing template. Sequenced by immunoSEQ multiplex PCR; TCRdb stores in-frame clones only, minus some. The sample carries 150,000 or so clones, 40% to 60% recorded once. Germline-derived CDR1 and CDR2 are MNHEY and SMNVEV (reference sequence). CDR3 length equals 13 residues. Trimming pared 0 bases from V and 7 bases from J, leaving 10 bases between. Sequencing was performed on CD8+ T cells sorted from blood, taken at week 0. V gene TRBV27 combines with J gene TRBJ2-7; D is undetermined. This sequence originates from a human donor with alopecia areata. The CDR3 DNA reads TGTGCCAGCAGTTTATCGATGGCGCGGGAGCAGTACTTC. It yields the protein CASSLSMAREQYF.